This TCR beta chain emerged from a study of response to subunit inactivated influenza vaccine. TCRdb called the RT-PCR reads again in MiXCR, with one record for every CDR3 protein. The repertoire holds hundreds of thousands of distinct CDR3 sequences, with around 11% as singletons. The V gene's germline CDR1 is GTSNPN and CDR2 SVGIG (reference sequence). The CDR3 is 13 amino acids. Trimming at V came to 3 bases and at J to 6 bases, leaving 5 bases not matched to a gene. The sample holds a few counts of this clonotype. Its specificity is not known. Overall study findings and caveats: Authors proposed each seasonal influenza vaccination draws in few new T cells.

The gene calls are TRBV30 and TRBJ2-1; TRBD1 aligns across 7 bases. The material sequenced was PBMCs from blood, taken on the day of vaccination. The receptor was derived from a man aged 50 to 59 who received an inactivated influenza vaccine. CDR3 sequence reads: CAWSTGVGNEQFF. The CDR3 DNA reads as TGTGCCTGGAGCACAGGGGTGGGCAATGAGCAGTTCTTC.